This paragraph covers one TCR beta chain sequence. The data were produced by immunoSEQ multiplex PCR, yet TCRdb's version contains in-frame clones alone and is incomplete. The sample lists around 140,000 clones, almost 80% seen once, with about 3.2% in the top ten. These data belong to a study of blood T cell repertoires in COVID-19. The overall study: COVID-19 samples collected from the United States, Italy and Spain covered acute and convalescent phases. T cells, B-cell-depleted T cells, or PBMCs supplied cDNA or gDNA.

Grouping used clinical history reported by participants in a survey and questionnaire. The CDR3 extends over 15 amino acids. Germline trimming cut 5 bases from V and 2 bases from J; bases unmatched to any gene: 5. CDR1 and CDR2 (germline): SEHNR, FQNEAQ (reference sequence). The receptor's source is a woman between 50 and 59 years old who had recovered from COVID-19. Sequenced sample: PBMCs or T cells enriched from blood (not recorded which). The chain employs TRBV7-9 and TRBJ2-3, with 9 bases matching TRBD1. The CDR3 DNA sequence: TGTGCCAGCAGCCAGGGACAGGGAGACACAGATACGCAGTATTTT. It translates to CASSQGQGDTDTQYF.